This T cell receptor (beta chain) comes out of a study of blood T cells in healthy people across ages. Germline loops: CDR1 SGHTA, CDR2 FQGNSA. The length of the CDR3 is 16 residues. V lost 1 base and J 4 bases, leaving 16 bases between the germline ends. Russia was home to the donors, healthy Caucasian individuals aged 6 to 90. Sample-barcoded 5' priming and a J-beta primer mix drove a second PCR of roughly 6 to 12 cycles. Using its own MiXCR run on the 5' RACE reads, TCRdb lists one record per CDR3 protein. The profile covers some 1.5 million distinct CDR3 sequences, with roughly two fifths appearing a single time and approximately 4% taken by the ten largest.

The rearrangement joins TRBV7-2 to TRBJ1-1; unclear D gene. Sequenced material: blood. This TCR came from a young woman in good health. Here the CDR3 reads CASSLDQPGIVTEAFF. The CDR3 bases are TGTGCCAGCAGCTTAGATCAGCCGGGGATCGTCACTGAAGCTTTCTTT.